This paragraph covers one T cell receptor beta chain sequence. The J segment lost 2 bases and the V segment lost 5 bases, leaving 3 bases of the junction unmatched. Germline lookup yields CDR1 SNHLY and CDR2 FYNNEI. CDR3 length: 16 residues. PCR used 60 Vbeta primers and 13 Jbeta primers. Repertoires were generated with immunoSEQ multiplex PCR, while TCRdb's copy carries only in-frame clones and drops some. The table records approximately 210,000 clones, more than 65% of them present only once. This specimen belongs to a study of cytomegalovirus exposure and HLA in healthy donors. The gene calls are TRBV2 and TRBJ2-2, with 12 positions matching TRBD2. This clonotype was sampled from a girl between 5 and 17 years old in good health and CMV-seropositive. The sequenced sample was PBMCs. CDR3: CASSPLAGGNTGELFF. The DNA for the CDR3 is TGTGCCAGCAGTCCACTAGCGGGGGGTAACACCGGGGAGCTGTTTTTT.